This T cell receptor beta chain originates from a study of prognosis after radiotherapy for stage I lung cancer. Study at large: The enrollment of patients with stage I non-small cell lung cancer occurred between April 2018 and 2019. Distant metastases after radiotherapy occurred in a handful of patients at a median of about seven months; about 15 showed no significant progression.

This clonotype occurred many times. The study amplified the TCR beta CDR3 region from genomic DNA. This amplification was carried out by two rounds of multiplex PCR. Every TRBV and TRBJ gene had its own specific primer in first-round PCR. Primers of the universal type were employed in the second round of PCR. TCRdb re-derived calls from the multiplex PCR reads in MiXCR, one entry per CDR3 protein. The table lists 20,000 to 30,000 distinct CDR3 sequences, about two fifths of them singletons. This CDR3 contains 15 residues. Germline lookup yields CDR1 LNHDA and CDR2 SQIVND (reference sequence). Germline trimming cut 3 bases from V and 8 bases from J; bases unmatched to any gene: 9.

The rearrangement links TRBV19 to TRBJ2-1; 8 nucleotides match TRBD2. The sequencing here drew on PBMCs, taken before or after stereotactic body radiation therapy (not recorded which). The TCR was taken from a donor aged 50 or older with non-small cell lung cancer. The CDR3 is CASSIRGLADHEQFF. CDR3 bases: TGTGCCAGTAGTATTAGAGGACTAGCCGATCATGAGCAGTTCTTC.